The 10 T cell receptor beta chains presented below share a single source sample, sequenced in a study of neurological immune-mediated disorders. TCRdb analysed the 5' RACE reads with MiXCR anew, one entry per CDR3 protein. The sample consists of about 55,000 distinct CDR3 sequences, roughly 4.3% of them appearing once. Sequencing was performed on PBMCs. The receptors shown here come from a man in his fifties with multiple sclerosis.

This clonotype was seen ten or more times. V is TRBV6-4 and J is TRBJ2-2; 8 nucleotides line up with TRBD2. This CDR3 region has 14 residues. Germline values: CDR1 MRHNA, CDR2 SNTAGT. J lost 6 bases, V lost 4 bases, and 4 bases had no gene match. This CDR3 reads CASSGAGDSGELFF. The DNA of the CDR3 is TGTGCCAGCAGTGGAGCGGGAGATTCCGGGGAGCTGTTTTTT.

The genes are TRBV7-8 and TRBJ2-7, with D maybe TRBD1 (5 bases). Trimming pared 5 bases from V and 3 bases from J, leaving 11 bases between. The V gene's germline CDR1 is SGHVS and CDR2 FQNEAQ. CDR3 size: 13 residues. The CDR3: CASSVTVSYEQYF. As DNA, the CDR3 is TGTGCCAGCAGCGTGACAGTTAGCTACGAGCAGTACTTC.

This clonotype was seen at least ten times. The chain has TRBV6-4 and TRBJ2-2; unclear D gene. The CDR3 is 13 amino acids. V was trimmed by 3 bases and J by 0 bases, leaving 2 bases between them. Germline V lookup: CDR1 MRHNA, CDR2 SNTAGT. CDR3 bases: TGTGCCAGCAGTGAAGCGAACACCGGGGAGCTGTTTTTT. It encodes CASSEANTGELFF.

V usage is TRBV7-3 and J usage is TRBJ2-5, with TRBD2 as a possible D gene (6 bases). This CDR3 comprises 15 residues. V lost 0 bases and J lost 1, with 9 bases in between. Germline-derived CDR1 and CDR2 are SGHTA and FQGTGA. The DNA for the CDR3 is TGTGCCAGCAGCTTAACAGGAGGGGCCCAAGAGACCCAGTACTTC. It is translated as CASSLTGGAQETQYF.

This clonotype appeared many times. The rearrangement joins TRBV7-8 to TRBJ2-2; perhaps D is TRBD1 or TRBD2 (5 bases each). This CDR3 contains 18 residues. Per the germline V gene, CDR1 is SGHVS and CDR2 is FQNEAQ. Trimming pared 2 bases from V and 8 bases from J, leaving 24 bases between. Written as DNA, the CDR3 is TGTGCCAGCAGCTTAAGACGGCGCCGGGACGGTCTTGGGGGGGAGCTGTTTTTT. Protein: CASSLRRRRDGLGGELFF.

There are many counts of this clonotype. V usage is TRBV10-3 and J usage is TRBJ1-1, with TRBD1 identical over 7 bases. CDR1 is ENHRY and CDR2 is SYGVKD in the germline V gene. The J segment lost 7 bases and the V segment lost 2 bases, leaving 1 base of the junction unmatched. This CDR3 comprises 12 residues. CDR3 bases: TGTGCCATCAGTGAGGGGGACAGTGAAGCTTTCTTT. This gives the protein CAISEGDSEAFF.

Many counts were recorded for this clonotype. This chain joins TRBV5-1 and TRBJ1-3; 7 bases align to TRBD1. CDR3 length: 16 amino acids. The V gene's germline CDR1 is SGHRS and CDR2 YFSETQ. The V and J ends lost 4 bases and 2 bases, in that order; junction bases with no gene match: 9. The CDR3 protein is CASSNSGTVTGNTIYF. CDR3 nucleotide sequence: TGCGCCAGCAGCAACTCCGGGACAGTCACTGGAAACACCATATATTTT.

This clonotype was counted many times. The chain carries TRBV6-6 and TRBJ2-1; 8 nucleotides agree with TRBD2. V shed 10 bases, J shed 2 bases, and the junction held 4 bases outside the gene matches. Germline CDR1 MNHNY, CDR2 SVGAGI (reference sequence). The length of the CDR3 is 13 residues. CDR3 loop: CATRGGTYNEQFF. CDR3 nucleotide sequence: TGTGCCACCCGGGGGGGCACCTACAATGAGCAGTTCTTC.

This clonotype was picked up many times. The genes are TRBV11-3 and TRBJ2-1, with D possibly being TRBD2 (6 bases). V dropped 3 bases and J dropped 9 bases, with 15 bases sitting between them. The germline CDR1 and CDR2 sequences are SGHNT and YENEEA. The CDR3 totals 14 residues. Here the CDR3 DNA reads TGTGCCAGCAGCTTCCAGACTAGATTGGGTGAGCAGTTCTTC. It is translated as CASSFQTRLGEQFF.

There are many counts of this clonotype. The chain employs TRBV20-1 and TRBJ2-4; perhaps TRBD2 as D (6 bases). Deletions cut 4 bases from V and 2 bases from J, with 15 bases between. Germline CDR1 is DFQATT and CDR2 is SNEGSKA (reference sequence). The CDR3 runs 15 residues. Written as DNA, the CDR3 is TGCAGTGCTATAGCAGCGGGTATATCCAAAAACATTCAGTACTTC. This sequence encodes CSAIAAGISKNIQYF.